Below, one T cell receptor beta chain is given with its context. A count is missing, but by frequency this clonotype is medium-sized (0.01 to 0.1%). The target of this receptor is not known. These data come from a study of diagnostic markers for celiac disease (TCRdb year 2020). Instrument on record: Illumina MiSeq. TCRdb reprocessed the reads and lists each CDR3 protein sequence as a single entry, with no DNA. The sample's table lists a count of roughly 1,500 distinct CDR3 sequences. In total, the top ten clones hold over 9.5% of the sample. CDR1 and CDR2 are read off the germline V gene (reference sequence) as LNHDA and SQIVND. From cysteine to phenylalanine, the CDR3 is 16 amino acids long. DNA is not on record.

Sequenced input: either unsorted cells or a sorted T cell fraction (not recorded which). This sequence uses TRBV19 and TRBJ2-1; checking the TCRdb D call of TRBD2 is not possible without DNA. The sequence was collected from a human donor. CDR3 protein: CASTPPGTRAYNEQFF.